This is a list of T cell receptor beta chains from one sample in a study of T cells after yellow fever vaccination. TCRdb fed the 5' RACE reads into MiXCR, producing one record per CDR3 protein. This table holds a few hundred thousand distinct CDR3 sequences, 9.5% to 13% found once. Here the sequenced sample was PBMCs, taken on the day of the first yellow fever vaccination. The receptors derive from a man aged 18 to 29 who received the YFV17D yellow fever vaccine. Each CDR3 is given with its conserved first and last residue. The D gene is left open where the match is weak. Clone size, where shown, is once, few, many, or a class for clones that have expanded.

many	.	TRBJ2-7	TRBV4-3	TGCGCCAGCAGCCAAGAAGGGTGGCAGGCCTCCTACGAGCAGTACTTC	CASSQEGWQASYEQYF
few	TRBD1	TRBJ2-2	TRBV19	TGTGCCAGTAGTCCGAAACCGGGACAGCTGAACACCGGGGAGCTGTTTTTT	CASSPKPGQLNTGELFF
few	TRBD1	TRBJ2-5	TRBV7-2	TGTGCCAGCAGATTTGACAGGGGGAGCACAGAGACCCAGTACTTC	CASRFDRGSTETQYF
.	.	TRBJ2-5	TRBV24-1	TGTGCCACCAGTGATTTGGGGGATCCGCGGGGAGAGACCCAGTACTTC	CATSDLGDPRGETQYF
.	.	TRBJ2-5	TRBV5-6	TGTGCCAGCAGCTTTTCAGGTTCTGAGACCCAGTACTTC	CASSFSGSETQYF
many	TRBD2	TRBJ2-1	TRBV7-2	TGTGCCAGCAGCTTATATCGGGGGGGAGGTGAGCAGTTCTTC	CASSLYRGGGEQFF
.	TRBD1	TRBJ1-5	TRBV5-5	TGTGCCAGCAGCTGGGGACAGGGGCTCAATCAGCCCCAGCATTTT	CASSWGQGLNQPQHF
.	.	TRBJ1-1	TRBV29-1	TGCAGCGTTAAATCGGGGGTCGCGGGCACTGAAGCTTTCTTT	CSVKSGVAGTEAFF
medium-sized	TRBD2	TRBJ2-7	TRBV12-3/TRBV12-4	TGTGCCAGCAGTTTTGGCGGGGGGGCCGGTGAGCAGTACTTC	CASSFGGGAGEQYF
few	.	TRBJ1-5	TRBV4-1	TGCGCCATCAGAAACGAGGGGGTTTCTCGGCCCCAGCATTTT	CAIRNEGVSRPQHF
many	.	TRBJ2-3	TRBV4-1	TGCGCCAGCAGCCAAGCTCCAGGGTCCACAGATACGCAGTATTTT	CASSQAPGSTDTQYF
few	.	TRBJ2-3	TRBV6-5	TGTGCCAGCAGTTCAGGGGCTCCGAATACGCAGTATTTT	CASSSGAPNTQYF
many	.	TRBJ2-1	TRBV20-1	TGCAGTGCTAGACAGGGCTACAATGAGCAGTTCTTC	CSARQGYNEQFF
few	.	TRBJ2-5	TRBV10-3	TGTGCCATCAGTGACGGGTCACAAGAGACCCAGTACTTC	CAISDGSQETQYF
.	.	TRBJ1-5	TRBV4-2	TGTGCCAGCACCCTGGGGGCCGGGGGGCTGAATCAGCCCCAGCATTTT	CASTLGAGGLNQPQHF
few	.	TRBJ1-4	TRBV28	TGTGCCAGCAGTTCCAGGGGCTCGGACACAGAAAAACTGTTTTTT	CASSSRGSDTEKLFF
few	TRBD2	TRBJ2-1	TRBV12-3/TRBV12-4	TGTGCCAGCAGCCGGACTAGCGGGGGGGTTTCATACAATGAGCAGTTCTTC	CASSRTSGGVSYNEQFF
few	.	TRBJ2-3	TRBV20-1	TGCAGTGCTAGCCCCAGGGAAAGAACAGATACGCAGTATTTT	CSASPRERTDTQYF
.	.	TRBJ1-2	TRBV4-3	TGCGCCAGCAGCCAAAATGGGGGGTCCGGCTACACCTTC	CASSQNGGSGYTF
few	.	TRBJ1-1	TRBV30	TGTGCCTGGAGTAGACAGAACACTGAAGCTTTCTTT	CAWSRQNTEAFF
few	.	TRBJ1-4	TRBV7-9	TGTGCCAGCAGCCGGACGGACCAAACTGAAAAACTGTTTTTT	CASSRTDQTEKLFF
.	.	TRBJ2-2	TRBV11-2	TGTGCCAGCAGGAGGACAGGACTAAACACCGGGGAGCTGTTTTTT	CASRRTGLNTGELFF
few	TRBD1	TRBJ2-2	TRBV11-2	TGTGCCAGCAGCTTCCCCCGGGACAGGGTGACCGGGGAGCTGTTTTTT	CASSFPRDRVTGELFF
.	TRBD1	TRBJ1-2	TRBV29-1	TGCAGCGTCGGGACAGGGGAGGGGTATGGCTACACCTTC	CSVGTGEGYGYTF
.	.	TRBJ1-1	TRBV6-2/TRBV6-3	TGTGCCAGCATTGGCCCCGCCGGATACACTGAAGCTTTCTTT	CASIGPAGYTEAFF
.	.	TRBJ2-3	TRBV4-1	TGCGCCAGCAGCCAAGACCCCCCGGGGGACGCCTCCGATACGCAGTATTTT	CASSQDPPGDASDTQYF
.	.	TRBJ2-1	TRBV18	TGTGCCAGCTCACCCTCTGTTTCGGACGAGCAGTTCTTC	CASSPSVSDEQFF
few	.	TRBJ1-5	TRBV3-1	TGTGCCAGCAGCCAAGCTCCGGGGCAGCCCCAGCATTTT	CASSQAPGQPQHF
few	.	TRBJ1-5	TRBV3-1	TGTGCCAGCAGCCAAGAACGGAATCAGCCCCAGCATTTT	CASSQERNQPQHF
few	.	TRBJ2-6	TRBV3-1	TGTGCCAGCAGCCTTCCACGGCTCCGGTCCTCTGGGGCCAACGTCCTGACTTTC	CASSLPRLRSSGANVLTF
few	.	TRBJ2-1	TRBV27	TGTGCCAGCAGTTTAGATGCTAGCCGGAGGCAGTTCTTC	CASSLDASRRQFF
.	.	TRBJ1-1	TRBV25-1	TGTGCCAGCAGTGAATATGGAAAGGGCCCGAGGGCTGAAGCTTTCTTT	CASSEYGKGPRAEAFF
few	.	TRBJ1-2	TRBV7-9	TGTGCCAGCAGCTTAGTAGAAGTCTATGGCTACACCTTC	CASSLVEVYGYTF
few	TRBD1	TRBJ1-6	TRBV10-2	TGCGCCAGCAGTGTACAGGGGTTAGATAATTCACCCCTCCACTTT	CASSVQGLDNSPLHF
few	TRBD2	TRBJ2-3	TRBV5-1	TGCGCCAGCAGCATCTCTAGCGGAAGCACAGATACGCAGTATTTT	CASSISSGSTDTQYF
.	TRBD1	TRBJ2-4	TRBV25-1	TGTGCCAGCAGTGAAGCCGGGACAGGGAAAAACATTCAGTACTTC	CASSEAGTGKNIQYF